This T cell receptor (beta chain) is from a study of CD8 T cells in ankylosing spondylitis (dated by TCRdb to about 2017). Regarding the research as a whole: The study profiled T cell receptor beta repertoires in healthy donors and ankylosing spondylitis patients to find disease-linked TCR variants. Samples of peripheral blood were taken, and for ankylosing spondylitis patients, synovial fluid was collected as well. In total, the full study cohort was made up of roughly 100 healthy donors and 25 or so ankylosing spondylitis patients.

On the study overall, not on this receptor specifically: Some of the motif variants had been reported before in the synovial fluid and blood of reactive arthritis patients, a finding that suggests common disease-initiation mechanisms. In peripheral blood, the disease-linked clones were found at relatively low frequencies and had a CD8+ phenotype. The disease-linked clones were reported as significantly enriched in matched synovial fluid samples from ankylosing spondylitis patients. Blood from ankylosing spondylitis patients appeared to be characterized by a TCR beta motif made up of fewer than ten highly homologous amino acid variants.

This clonotype was seen a handful of times. Its antigen has not been determined. The input lacks base qualities; no much larger clone sits a single base away. Germline trimming: 6 bases from V, 8 bases from J; junction bases outside gene matches: 10. Measured from the cysteine to the phenylalanine, the CDR3 is 14 residues long. Of all the DNA, just the CDR3 is kept, 42 bases in frame from base 1. CDR1 and CDR2 were assigned from the germline V gene (reference sequence) as DFQATT and SNEGSKA. Sequencing was performed on an Illumina HiSeq 2500. Quantitative 5'-RACE with molecular barcodes was used to prepare TCR beta libraries. From the authors' description of their analysis: A new computational method, built on a probabilistic model of VDJ rearrangement, was used to identify disease-linked TCR variants. The raw public data were reprocessed by TCRdb itself: fastp quality trimming at Q25, MiXCR clonotype calling, in-frame beta chains only. Records with the same CDR3 protein are collapsed into one entry carrying the most frequent genes and DNA. These V and J calls rely on TCRdb rather than the paper's analysis. Counted in this sample were approximately 250,000 distinct CDR3 sequences; roughly 32% of them appeared once. The top ten clones comprise about 4% of the sample.

The V and J genes are TRBV20-1 and TRBJ2-1; 10 junctional bases match TRBD2. The TCR originated in a male donor with ankylosing spondylitis or in good health (not recorded which). What was sequenced was blood, either unsorted or a sorted T cell fraction (not recorded which). The CDR3 region reads CSASKASGGHEQFF. In nucleotides, the sequence is TGCAGTGCCTCAAAGGCTAGCGGGGGCCATGAGCAGTTCTTC.